This T cell receptor (beta chain) is drawn from a study of blood T cells in healthy people across ages. This clonotype appeared many times. Its antigen is not known. Healthy Caucasians from Russia aged roughly 6 to 90 served as donors. V was pared by 5 bases and J by 6 bases, with 13 bases between. Per the germline V gene, CDR1 is MNHEY and CDR2 is SMNVEV (reference sequence). The CDR3 extends over 13 amino acids. Broader study findings: Estimates based on one million T cells were treated as lower bounds.

Through a sample-barcoded 5' primer and a J-beta primer mix, a second PCR was run for roughly 7 to 12 cycles. MiXCR was run by TCRdb on the 5' RACE reads, yielding one entry per CDR3 protein. The sample shows some 290,000 distinct CDR3 sequences, 27% of them seen only once. The TCR originated in a woman aged 70-85 years in good health. The rearrangement uses TRBV27 and TRBJ1-1; D is perhaps TRBD1 (6 bases). Sequenced: blood. The CDR3 sequence: CASSTQGISEAFF. In DNA, the CDR3 is TGTGCCAGCAGTACACAGGGAATTTCTGAAGCTTTCTTT.